This TCR beta chain derives from a study of neurological immune-mediated disorders. Study context: Within the group of about 35 multiple sclerosis patients, approximately 30 were relapsing-remitting, while 3 were secondary progressive. Whole-study findings and limits: Falling below healthy controls, multiple sclerosis showed the least TCR clonal expansion, while HTLV-1-associated myelopathy showed the most.

5'RACE employing 10-nucleotide random UMIs yielded the cDNA. In TCRdb, the 5' RACE reads were re-called with MiXCR into one record per CDR3 protein. There are tens of thousands of distinct CDR3 sequences in the sample; around 3.6% occur only once, and 2.9% lies in the top ten. This clonotype has ten or more counts. What it binds is not known. The unsorted libraries were made from 2 million PBMCs kept at -80 C. This TCR was sampled from a woman between 45 and 65 years old with multiple sclerosis. The sample consisted of PBMCs.

The CDR3 DNA is TGCGCCAGCAGTGAGTCCGACTCCTCCTACAATGAGCAGTTCTTC. It codes for CASSESDSSYNEQFF. V usage is TRBV10-2 and J usage is TRBJ2-1; D is unclear. Trimming shortened V by 0 bases and J by 0 bases, and 6 bases separated the two germline ends. Germline lookup yields CDR1 WSHSY and CDR2 SAAADI. This CDR3 has 15 amino acids.